The T cell receptor (beta chain) under discussion was sequenced for a study of PD-L1 blockade in urothelial cancer. The overall study: Atezolizumab therapy began for patients around 2014, dosed at 1,200 mg intravenously every 3 weeks. It was at 3 weeks (second dose) and 6 weeks after treatment start that blood was analyzed. General study points: When pretreatment blood TCR clonality was below the median, it predicted better survival.

Time point given: pretreatment peripheral blood. Germline V gene sequence: CDR1 SGHDT, CDR2 YYEEEE. The ends lost 5 bases at V and 3 bases at J; junction bases unmatched: 8. This CDR3 contains 15 residues. Profiled with immunoSEQ multiplex PCR; TCRdb holds only in-frame clones, not every one. The table includes tens of thousands of clones, 85% detected once. As for this clone: Its antigen is unidentified.

V and J are TRBV5-6 and TRBJ1-1, with 9 nucleotides matching TRBD1. The sequence was collected from a man aged 40-55 years with urothelial cancer. The specimen comprised PBMCs, sampled around atezolizumab (anti-PD-L1) treatment. Written as DNA, the CDR3 is TGTGCCAGCAGAGAAACAGGGGGCGCTGACACTGAAGCTTTCTTT. Its protein product is CASRETGGADTEAFF.